The 22 T cell receptor beta chains below all came from one sample that was sequenced in a study of T cell changes during pregnancy in multiple sclerosis. Using immunoSEQ multiplex PCR, the repertoire was profiled, and TCRdb retains in-frame clones only, with some absent. This sample has about 100,000 clones, with approximately 93% found just once. The sequenced sample was peripheral blood, obtained after pregnancy. Source of these receptors: a female donor with multiple sclerosis, enrolled in a pregnancy study.

The chain recombines TRBV7-8 with TRBJ2-3; TRBD1 aligns across 7 bases. The CDR3 consists of 15 residues. Germline trimming cut 5 bases from V and 6 bases from J; bases unmatched to any gene: 11. The germline CDR1 and CDR2 sequences are SGHVS and FQNEAQ. CDR3 in DNA: TGTGCCAGCAGCATACGAGAGGGGGCAGAGGATACGCAGTATTTT. It specifies CASSIREGAEDTQYF.

This clone has a single count. The chain combines TRBV5-8 with TRBJ2-7; TRBD2 matches 10 bases. In germline, CDR1 is SGHTS, CDR2 YDEGEE. Losses at the gene ends were 4 bases for V and 0 bases for J; bases not matched to a gene: 10. The CDR3 is made up of 17 amino acids. In nucleotides, the CDR3 is TGTGCCAGCAGCCGTGGAATCATAGCGGGAGGCTCCTACGAGCAGTACTTC. It translates to CASSRGIIAGGSYEQYF.

This clone came up once. The chain has TRBV7-9 and TRBJ2-1; the match to TRBD2 covers 10 bases. Germline values: CDR1 SEHNR, CDR2 FQNEAQ (reference sequence). CDR3 size: 15 residues. J lost 4 bases, V lost 2 bases, and 2 bases had no gene match. This chain's CDR3 is CASSLLAGEYNEQFF. In DNA form, the CDR3 reads TGTGCCAGCAGCTTACTAGCGGGAGAGTACAATGAGCAGTTCTTC.

The rearrangement uses TRBV4-2 and TRBJ2-7, with D maybe TRBD2 (5 bases). The CDR3 totals 14 residues. The germline CDR1 and CDR2 sequences are LGHNA and YNFKEQ. Trimming stripped 1 base from V and 4 bases from J, with 11 bases between. The chain's CDR3 is CASSQGEREYEQYF. The CDR3 bases are TGTGCCAGCAGCCAAGGGGAGAGGGAGTACGAGCAGTACTTC.

The gene calls are TRBV5-1 and TRBJ2-1; D perhaps matches TRBD1 (5 bases). Trimming took off 0 bases at V and 3 bases at J, with 10 bases between the two ends. Germline CDR1 SGHRS, CDR2 YFSETQ. The CDR3 runs to 15 residues. The CDR3 DNA sequence: TGCGCCAGCAGCTTGGAAGGGGTCCTCTACAATGAGCAGTTCTTC. This gives the protein CASSLEGVLYNEQFF.

CDR3 protein: CASSSSGLAGAIDTQYF. CDR3 in DNA: TGTGCCAGCAGCTCGTCGGGACTAGCGGGAGCTATAGATACGCAGTATTTT. This rearrangement joins TRBV7-2 to TRBJ2-3, with 14 bases that match TRBD2. The V and J ends lost 4 bases and 5 bases, in that order; junction bases with no gene match: 8. From germline, CDR1 is SGHTA and CDR2 FQGNSA. The length of the CDR3 is 17 residues.

J is TRBJ2-1 and V is TRBV4-3; no definite D call. This CDR3 is 15 amino acids long. V was shortened by 1 base and J by 4 bases, with 11 bases between the two germline ends. Germline loops: CDR1 LGHNA, CDR2 YSLEER. The CDR3, as DNA: TGCGCCAGCAGCCAAGGCTCTAGTAGGTACAATGAGCAGTTCTTC. It specifies CASSQGSSRYNEQFF.

This clone showed up just once. The CDR3 bases are TGTGCCAGCGGCTCCCGGGGGTCGTCAAACACTGAAGCTTTCTTT. Translation gives CASGSRGSSNTEAFF. The gene calls are TRBV7-8 and TRBJ1-1; possibly TRBD1 for D (5 bases). CDR3 length: 15 amino acids. Looked up from germline, CDR1 is SGHVS and CDR2 is FQNEAQ. The V gene lost 8 bases and the J gene lost 2 bases, with 18 bases spanning the gap. Using reference TRBV7-8 and TRBJ1-1 for the parts outside the CDR3, the full variable domain is GAGVSQSPRYKVAKRGQDVALRCDPISGHVSLFWYQQALGQGPEFLTYFQNEAQLDKSGLPSDRFFAERPEGSVSTLKIQRTQQEDSAVYLCASGSRGSSNTEAFFGQGTRLTVV.

This clone was counted only a few times. The chain uses TRBV10-3 and TRBJ1-2, with TRBD1 as a possible D gene (6 bases). Germline CDR1 reads ENHRY; CDR2 reads SYGVKD. The V end lost 6 bases, the J end lost 4 bases, and 12 bases lay between the germline ends. The length of the CDR3 is 13 residues. The CDR3 sequence: CAIRNQGIYGYTF. The CDR3 bases are TGTGCCATCAGGAATCAGGGGATCTATGGCTACACCTTC.

This chain uses TRBV27 with TRBJ1-5, with 9 bases fitting TRBD1. The CDR3 sequence is 17 residues long. Germline loops: CDR1 MNHEY, CDR2 SMNVEV (reference sequence). After removal of 5 bases from V and 9 bases from J, the junction contained 17 bases not matched to a gene. As DNA, the CDR3 is TGTGCCAGCAGTCCCTATGCGTGGGGAACAGGGGGCCGGCCCCAGCATTTT. Translation gives CASSPYAWGTGGRPQHF.

Of note for this clone: Other DNA sequences within the sample encode an identical CDR3. The chain has TRBV5-1 and TRBJ2-5, with D unresolved. Trimming removed 1 base at V and 3 bases at J, with 4 bases between. CDR1 is SGHRS, CDR2 YFSETQ, per germline. There are 12 residues in the CDR3. CDR3 DNA sequence: TGCGCCAGCAGCTTGCCGGAAGAGACCCAGTACTTC. Residues: CASSLPEETQYF. Combining the CDR3 with reference TRBV5-1 and TRBJ2-5 gives the whole variable domain KAGVTQTPRYLIKTRGQQVTLSCSPISGHRSVSWYQQTPGQGLQFLFEYFSETQRNKGNFPGRFSGRQFSNSRSEMNVSTLELGDSALYLCASSLPEETQYFGPGTRLLVL.

The V call is TRBV19, the J call TRBJ1-1, with a weak D call TRBD1 (5 bases). The CDR3 length is 12 residues. V was clipped by 6 bases and J by 5 bases, with 10 bases between them. Per the germline V gene, CDR1 is LNHDA and CDR2 is SQIVND (reference sequence). As DNA, the CDR3 is TGTGCCAGTAGGGGTGGGGCTACTGAAGCTTTCTTT. This codes for CASRGGATEAFF.

The chain has TRBV6-1 and TRBJ2-1; weak D call: TRBD2 (5 bases). In germline, CDR1 is MNHNS, CDR2 SASEGT. Trimming stripped 6 bases from V and 11 bases from J, with 14 bases between. The CDR3 is made up of 12 amino acids. The CDR3, as DNA: TGTGCCAGCAGCCATACGGGGTTTCAGCAGTTCTTC. This sequence encodes CASSHTGFQQFF.

This clone was detected a few times. This chain joins TRBV28 and TRBJ1-5; tentative D call: TRBD1 (6 bases). The V gene lost 5 bases and the J gene lost 0 bases, with 11 bases spanning the gap. CDR1 is MDHEN and CDR2 is SYDVKM in the germline V gene. The CDR3 extends over 15 amino acids. The CDR3 loop reads CASSRGQTSNQPQHF. The CDR3, as DNA: TGTGCCAGCAGTCGTGGACAGACTAGCAATCAGCCCCAGCATTTT.

The chain carries TRBV19 and TRBJ2-4, with D possibly being TRBD1 (6 bases). This CDR3 is built from 14 residues. Germline CDR1 reads LNHDA; CDR2 reads SQIVND (reference sequence). Deletions cut 7 bases from V and 0 bases from J, with 10 bases between. The CDR3 coding sequence is TGTGCCAGTAAAGAACAGGGAGCCAAAAACATTCAGTACTTC. It is translated as CASKEQGAKNIQYF.

This chain joins TRBV7-2 and TRBJ2-7, with TRBD1 as a possible D gene (6 bases). V was cut by 5 bases and J by 2 bases, with 13 bases left in between. The CDR3 totals 14 residues. The germline V gene has CDR1 SGHTA and CDR2 FQGNSA. The CDR3 here is CASSGRTEPYEQYF. DNA of the CDR3: TGTGCCAGCAGCGGCCGGACAGAGCCCTACGAGCAGTACTTC.

The CDR3 DNA reads as TGTGCCAGTAGTATTACTAGCGGGGTATACAATGAGCAGTTCTTC. The encoded protein is CASSITSGVYNEQFF. V is TRBV19 and J is TRBJ2-1; 10 bases agree with TRBD2. Germline V gene lookup returns CDR1 LNHDA and CDR2 SQIVND (reference sequence). The ends lost 3 bases at V and 4 bases at J; junction bases unmatched: 3. The CDR3 length is 15 residues.

The rearrangement joins TRBV19 to TRBJ2-1; 10 bases align to TRBD1. Germline loops: CDR1 LNHDA, CDR2 SQIVND (reference sequence). V shed 3 bases and J 5 bases; nucleotides not matched to a gene: 19. The CDR3 loop spans 20 amino acids. CDR3: CASSMRLLPPGTGVHNEQFF. CDR3 nucleotide sequence: TGTGCCAGTAGTATGCGCCTCCTCCCGCCCGGGACAGGGGTCCACAATGAGCAGTTCTTC. Full variable domain (rest looked up from reference TRBV19 and TRBJ2-1): DGGITQSPKYLFRKEGQNVTLSCEQNLNHDAMYWYRQDPGQGLRLIYYSQIVNDFQKGDIAEGYSVSREKKESFPLTVTSAQKNPTAFYLCASSMRLLPPGTGVHNEQFFGPGTRLTVL.

The V gene is TRBV30, the J gene TRBJ2-5; 12 bases fit TRBD2. Germline V gene sequence: CDR1 GTSNPN, CDR2 SVGIG (reference sequence). J lost 3 bases, V lost 5 bases, and 4 bases had no gene match. The CDR3 consists of 14 residues. The CDR3 bases are TGTGCCTGGGCAGGACTAGCGGGAAAAGAGACCCAGTACTTC. Translated: CAWAGLAGKETQYF.

This sequence joins TRBV7-2 and TRBJ2-7; 11 positions agree with TRBD2. The CDR3 is 16 residues long. Per the germline V gene, CDR1 is SGHTA and CDR2 is FQGNSA. V was pared by 2 bases and J by 5 bases, with 8 bases of the junction left unmatched. CDR3 sequence (DNA): TGTGCCAGCAGCTTACTAGCGGGAGGCAATTCTGACGAGCAGTACTTC. Translated, it gives CASSLLAGGNSDEQYF.

This chain links TRBV18 with TRBJ1-5, with a tentative D call TRBD1 (5 bases). Trimming pared 4 bases from V and 1 base from J, leaving 11 bases between. Germline V gene data show CDR1 as KGHSH and CDR2 as LQKENI. This CDR3 region has 15 residues. The chain's CDR3 is CASSLARTSNQPQHF. The CDR3 nucleotides read TGTGCCAGCTCACTCGCTCGGACAAGCAATCAGCCCCAGCATTTT.

This sequence joins TRBV19 and TRBJ2-5, with 7 bases matching TRBD1. The ends lost 4 bases at V and 1 base at J; junction bases unmatched: 0. Germline CDR1 and CDR2: LNHDA and SQIVND (reference sequence). This CDR3 comprises 13 residues. The CDR3 nucleotides read TGTGCCAGTAGTAGGACAGGCCAAGAGACCCAGTACTTC. Residues: CASSRTGQETQYF.